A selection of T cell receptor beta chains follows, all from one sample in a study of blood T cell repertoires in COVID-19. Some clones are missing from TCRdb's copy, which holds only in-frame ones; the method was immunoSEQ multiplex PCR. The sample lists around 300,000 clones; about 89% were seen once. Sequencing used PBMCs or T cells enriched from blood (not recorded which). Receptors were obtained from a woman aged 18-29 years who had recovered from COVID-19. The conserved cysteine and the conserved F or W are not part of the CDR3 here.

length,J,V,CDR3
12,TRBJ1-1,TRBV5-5,ASSFLDMNTEAF
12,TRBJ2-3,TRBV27,ASSPVGATDTQY
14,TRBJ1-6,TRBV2,ASRAGTGGFNSPLH
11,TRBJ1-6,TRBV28,ARNRQGQSPLH
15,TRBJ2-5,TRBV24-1,AAYHLDRGYSQETQY
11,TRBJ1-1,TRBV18,ASSPDRVTEAF
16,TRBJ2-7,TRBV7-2,ASSFKTSGGPLSYEQY
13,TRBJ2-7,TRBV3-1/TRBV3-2,ASSHLAGATYEQY
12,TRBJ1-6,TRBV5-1,ASRPGTGDSPLH
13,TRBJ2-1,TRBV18,ASSPGLANYNEQF
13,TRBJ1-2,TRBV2,ASSPDRGYGYGYT
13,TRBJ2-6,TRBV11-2,ASSQNRAGANVLT
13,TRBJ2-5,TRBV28,ASRGARGFQETQY
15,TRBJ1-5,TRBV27,ASSALDRLYSNQPQH
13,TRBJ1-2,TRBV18,ASSPRTGDYYGYT
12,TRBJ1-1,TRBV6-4,ASSDRTGTGTAF
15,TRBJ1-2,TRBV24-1,ATSDLVQGTGNYGYT
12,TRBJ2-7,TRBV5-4,ASSMGLAGGEQY
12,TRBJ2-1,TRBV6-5,ASSSPLGGNEQF
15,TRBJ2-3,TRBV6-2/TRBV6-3,AGSLTGGGPSTDTQY
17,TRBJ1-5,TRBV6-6,ASSLHPGQGAGSNQPQH
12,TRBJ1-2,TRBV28,AIPGTGRNYGYT
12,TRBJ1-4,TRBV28,ASSPTGVREKLF
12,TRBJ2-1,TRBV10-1,ASIGDRGINEQF
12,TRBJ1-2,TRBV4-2,ASSQDRNGYGYT
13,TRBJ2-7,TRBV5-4,ASSLVAGSSYEQY
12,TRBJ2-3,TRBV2,AGRGGLGTDTQY
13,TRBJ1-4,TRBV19,ASSANRATNEKLF
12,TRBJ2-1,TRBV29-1,SVLTSGRVGEQF
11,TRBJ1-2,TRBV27,ASSLTARSGYT
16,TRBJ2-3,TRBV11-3,ASSNPTRLAGFTDTQY
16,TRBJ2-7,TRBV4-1,ASSQVYVPTASSYEQY
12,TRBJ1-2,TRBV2,ASSERTGPYGYT
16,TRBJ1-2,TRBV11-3,ASSLLSPTGPSNYGYT
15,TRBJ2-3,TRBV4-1,ASSQVPSGGSTDTQY
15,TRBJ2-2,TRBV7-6,ASSFRMGQGSPGELF
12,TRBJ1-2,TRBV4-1,ASSQDRDLYGYT
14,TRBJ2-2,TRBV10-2,ASSDLAETNTGELF
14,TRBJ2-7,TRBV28,ASSYGGAGYSYEQY
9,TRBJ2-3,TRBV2,ATTNTDTQY
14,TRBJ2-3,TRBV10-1,ASSENHGGPTDTQY
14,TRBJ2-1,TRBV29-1,SVGERLAFPYNEQF
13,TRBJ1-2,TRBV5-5,ASSLNRGLHYGYT
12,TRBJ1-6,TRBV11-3,ASSPFRGNSPLH
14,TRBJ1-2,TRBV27,ASSFGAGGKLWGYT
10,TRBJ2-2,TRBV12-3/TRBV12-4,ASSFRSGELF
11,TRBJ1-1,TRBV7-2,ASSSDSGTEAF
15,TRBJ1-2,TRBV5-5,ASSRHARDRGDYGYT
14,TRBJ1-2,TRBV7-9,ASSLVAGPRLHGYT